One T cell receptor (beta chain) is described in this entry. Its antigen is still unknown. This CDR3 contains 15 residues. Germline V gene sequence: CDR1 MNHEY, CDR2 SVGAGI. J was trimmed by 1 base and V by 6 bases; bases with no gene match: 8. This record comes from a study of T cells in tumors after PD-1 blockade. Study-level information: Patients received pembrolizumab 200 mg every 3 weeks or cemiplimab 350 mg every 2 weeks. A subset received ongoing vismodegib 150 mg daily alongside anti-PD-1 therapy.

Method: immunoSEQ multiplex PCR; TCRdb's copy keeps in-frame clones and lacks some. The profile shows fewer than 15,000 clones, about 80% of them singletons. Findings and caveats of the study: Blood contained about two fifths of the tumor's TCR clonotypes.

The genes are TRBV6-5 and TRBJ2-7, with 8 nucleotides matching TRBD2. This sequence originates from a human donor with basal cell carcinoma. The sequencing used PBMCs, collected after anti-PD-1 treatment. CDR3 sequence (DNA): TGTGCCAGCAGGAGAGAGCGGGGGCCATCCTACGAGCAGTACTTC. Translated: CASRRERGPSYEQYF.